The rows below give T cell receptor beta chains drawn from one sample of a study of human T cells and chemical hapten exposure. One entry per CDR3 protein, called by TCRdb with MiXCR from the RACE reads. The sample shows around 120,000 distinct CDR3 sequences, roughly an eighth of them seen only once. The source was whole blood, collected in connection with sensitization to the hapten diphenylcyclopropenone (DPC). These receptor sequences come from a man in his late teens or twenties with alopecia areata. Some clones in this sample may be carry-over from other donors' samples. CDR3s include the opening cysteine and the closing phenylalanine or tryptophan. Each record gives: J gene, clone size, D gene, V gene, CDR3 protein, CDR3 DNA. The D gene is left open where the match is weak. Not all rows give a size; the values are once, few, many and, for expanded clones, a class.

TRBJ2-2,few,NA,TRBV6-5,CASSDGYSETGELFF,TGTGCCAGCAGCGACGGGTACAGCGAAACCGGGGAGCTGTTTTTT
TRBJ2-5,NA,NA,TRBV7-3,CASSEQGTEMETQYF,TGTGCCAGCAGCGAACAGGGGACTGAGATGGAGACCCAGTACTTC
TRBJ1-6,NA,TRBD1,TRBV4-3,CASSVQTGGNSPLHF,TGCGCCAGCAGCGTACAGACAGGGGGGAATTCACCCCTCCACTTT
TRBJ2-5,few,NA,TRBV7-9,CASSGVRQQETQYF,TGTGCCAGCAGCGGGGTGAGGCAGCAAGAGACCCAGTACTTC
TRBJ2-6,NA,NA,TRBV9,CASSVSSGANVLTF,TGTGCCAGCAGCGTAAGTTCTGGGGCCAACGTCCTGACTTTC
TRBJ1-5,NA,NA,TRBV3-1,CASSQDSSNQPQHF,TGTGCCAGCAGCCAAGACAGTTCCAATCAGCCCCAGCATTTT
TRBJ2-1,few,TRBD1,TRBV28,CASSLPGQGVNEQFF,TGTGCCAGCAGCCTACCGGGACAGGGGGTAAATGAGCAGTTCTTC
TRBJ1-2,few,NA,TRBV6-5,CASREVLNYGYTF,TGTGCCAGCAGGGAAGTTCTTAACTATGGCTACACCTTC
TRBJ2-2,many,NA,TRBV25-1,CASRETVGELFF,TGTGCCAGCAGGGAGACAGTCGGGGAGCTGTTTTTT
TRBJ1-3,many,NA,TRBV20-1,CSARDRDGLYTIYF,TGCAGTGCTAGAGATCGGGACGGCCTGTACACCATATATTTT
TRBJ2-1,NA,TRBD1,TRBV10-2,CASSPLDRWGYNEQFF,TGCGCCAGCAGTCCCCTGGACAGGTGGGGCTACAATGAGCAGTTCTTC
TRBJ1-6,NA,TRBD1,TRBV7-2,CASSFRDRAYSPLHF,TGTGCCAGCAGCTTCCGGGACAGGGCCTATTCACCCCTCCACTTT
TRBJ2-3,few,NA,TRBV4-3,CASSSQGTTDTQYF,TGCGCCAGCAGCTCTCAGGGAACGACAGATACGCAGTATTTT
TRBJ2-3,many,TRBD2,TRBV18,CASSPTQRLAPSDTQYF,TGTGCCAGCTCTCCGACCCAAAGACTAGCCCCTTCCGATACGCAGTATTTT
TRBJ2-7,few,TRBD1,TRBV9,CASSTSGTVTAQQYF,TGTGCCAGCAGCACCTCCGGGACAGTGACAGCCCAGCAGTACTTC
TRBJ2-2,few,NA,TRBV20-1,CSASPGPTNTGELFF,TGCAGTGCTTCCCCGGGACCCACGAACACCGGGGAGCTGTTTTTT
TRBJ2-6,few,TRBD1,TRBV18,CASSPRQGQSSGANVLTF,TGTGCCAGCTCACCAAGACAGGGCCAGAGCTCTGGGGCCAACGTCCTGACTTTC
TRBJ2-7,NA,NA,TRBV7-9,CASSFEGSFSYEQYF,TGTGCCAGCAGCTTCGAGGGGAGTTTCTCCTACGAGCAGTACTTC
TRBJ1-6,few,NA,TRBV11-2,CASRPSQGSPLHF,TGTGCCAGCAGACCATCGCAAGGCTCACCCCTCCACTTT
TRBJ1-2,NA,NA,TRBV20-1,CSARPRQGYTF,TGCAGTGCTAGACCCCGACAGGGCTACACCTTC
TRBJ2-7,NA,NA,TRBV14,CASSHGNLYEQYF,TGTGCCAGCAGCCACGGGAACCTCTACGAGCAGTACTTC
TRBJ1-4,few,NA,TRBV4-2,CASSRTRAQGLNEKLFF,TGTGCCAGCAGCCGGACGAGGGCACAGGGACTTAATGAAAAACTGTTTTTT
TRBJ2-7,NA,NA,TRBV29-1,CSADGDQLSPYEQYF,TGCAGCGCCGACGGGGACCAGTTGAGCCCCTACGAGCAGTACTTC
TRBJ2-3,NA,NA,TRBV23-1,CASSQPPPQDTDTQYF,TGCGCCAGCAGTCAACCGCCGCCGCAGGACACAGATACGCAGTATTTT
TRBJ1-2,many,NA,TRBV20-1,CSWVPSVASGYTF,TGCAGTTGGGTTCCCAGCGTGGCTAGCGGCTACACCTTC
TRBJ1-1,many,TRBD1,TRBV6-5,CASRVQGAQVAEAFF,TGTGCCAGCAGGGTACAGGGGGCGCAGGTGGCTGAAGCTTTCTTT
TRBJ2-1,NA,NA,TRBV29-1,CSVLGTLFF,TGCAGCGTACTCGGGACGCTGTTCTTC
TRBJ1-3,NA,NA,TRBV19,CASSPESGSGNTIYF,TGTGCCAGTTCCCCAGAATCGGGCTCTGGAAACACCATATATTTT
TRBJ2-5,NA,NA,TRBV3-1,CASSQRRGSETQYF,TGTGCCAGCAGCCAGAGGCGCGGGTCGGAGACCCAGTACTTC
TRBJ1-2,NA,NA,TRBV28,CASSSTELYGYTF,TGTGCCAGCAGTTCGACCGAACTCTATGGCTACACCTTC
TRBJ2-7,NA,NA,TRBV20-1,CSAHVATGASYEQYF,TGCAGTGCCCACGTCGCGACAGGAGCCTCCTACGAGCAGTACTTC
TRBJ1-1,few,NA,TRBV7-3,CASSERDASEAFF,TGTGCCAGCAGCGAAAGGGACGCAAGTGAAGCTTTCTTT
TRBJ2-1,few,NA,TRBV20-1,CSARVNEQFF,TGCAGTGCTAGAGTTAACGAGCAGTTCTTC
TRBJ2-7,few,TRBD1,TRBV7-2,CASRRDSSYEQYF,TGTGCCAGCAGAAGGGACAGTTCCTACGAGCAGTACTTC
TRBJ2-3,few,NA,TRBV7-8,CASSLAHTDTQYF,TGTGCCAGCAGCTTAGCGCACACAGATACGCAGTATTTT
TRBJ2-3,NA,NA,TRBV7-9,CASSGYSDTQYF,TGTGCCAGCAGCGGCTATTCAGATACGCAGTATTTT
TRBJ2-3,NA,TRBD2,TRBV25-1,CASSEPLGLVSDTQYF,TGTGCCAGCAGTGAGCCCCTCGGACTAGTATCAGATACGCAGTATTTT
TRBJ2-5,NA,NA,TRBV20-1,CSAAGTLKETQYF,TGCAGTGCAGCCGGGACACTAAAAGAGACCCAGTACTTC
TRBJ2-3,many,NA,TRBV7-2,CASSLAFQLPPSDTQYF,TGTGCCAGCAGCTTAGCGTTCCAACTACCCCCCTCAGATACGCAGTATTTT
TRBJ2-4,many,TRBD2,TRBV20-1,CSARDHRDGGAENIQYF,TGCAGTGCTAGAGATCATCGGGACGGGGGGGCTGAAAACATTCAGTACTTC
TRBJ1-5,NA,TRBD1,TRBV5-5,CASSPDPTDRVRNQPQHF,TGTGCCAGCAGCCCCGATCCAACGGACAGGGTACGCAATCAGCCCCAGCATTTT
TRBJ2-2,few,TRBD1,TRBV20-1,CSASGTDSRELFF,TGCAGTGCTTCCGGGACAGATAGCCGGGAGCTGTTTTTT
TRBJ1-5,many,NA,TRBV4-3,CASSQVRRENSNQPQHF,TGCGCCAGCAGCCAAGTAAGACGCGAGAATAGCAATCAGCCCCAGCATTTT